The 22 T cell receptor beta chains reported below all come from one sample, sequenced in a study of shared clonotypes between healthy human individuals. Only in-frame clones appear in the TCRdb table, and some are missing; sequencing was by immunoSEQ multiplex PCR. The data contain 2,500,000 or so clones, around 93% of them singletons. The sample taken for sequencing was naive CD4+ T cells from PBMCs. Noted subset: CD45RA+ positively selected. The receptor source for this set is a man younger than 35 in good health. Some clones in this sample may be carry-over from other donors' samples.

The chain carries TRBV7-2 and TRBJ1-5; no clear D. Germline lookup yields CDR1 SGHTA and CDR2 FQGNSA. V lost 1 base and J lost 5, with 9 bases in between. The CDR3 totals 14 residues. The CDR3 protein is CASSLVAADQPQHF. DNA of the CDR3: TGTGCCAGCAGCTTAGTAGCGGCTGATCAGCCCCAGCATTTT.

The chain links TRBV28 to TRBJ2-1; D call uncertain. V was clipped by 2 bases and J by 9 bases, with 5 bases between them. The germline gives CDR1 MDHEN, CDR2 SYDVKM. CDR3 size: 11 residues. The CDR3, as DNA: TGTGCCAGCAGTTTAAGCTTTGAGCAGTTCTTC. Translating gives CASSLSFEQFF.

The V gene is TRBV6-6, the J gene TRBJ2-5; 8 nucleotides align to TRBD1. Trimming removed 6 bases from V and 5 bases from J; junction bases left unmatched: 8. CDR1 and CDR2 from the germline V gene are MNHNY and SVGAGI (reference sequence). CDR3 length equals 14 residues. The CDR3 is CASRRDRLGETQYF. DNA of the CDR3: TGTGCCAGCAGAAGGGACAGGCTCGGGGAGACCCAGTACTTC.

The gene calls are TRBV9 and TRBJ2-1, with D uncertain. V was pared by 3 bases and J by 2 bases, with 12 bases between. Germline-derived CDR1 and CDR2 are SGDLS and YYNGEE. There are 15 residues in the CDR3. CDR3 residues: CASSAEGDTYNEQFF. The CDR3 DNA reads TGTGCCAGCAGCGCGGAAGGTGATACCTACAATGAGCAGTTCTTC.

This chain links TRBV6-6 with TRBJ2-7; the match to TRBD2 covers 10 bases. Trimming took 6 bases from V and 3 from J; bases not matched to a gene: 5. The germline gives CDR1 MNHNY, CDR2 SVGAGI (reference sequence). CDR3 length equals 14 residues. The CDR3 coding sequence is TGTGCCAGCAGGCAGCGGGAGGGTAACTACGAGCAGTACTTC. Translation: CASRQREGNYEQYF.

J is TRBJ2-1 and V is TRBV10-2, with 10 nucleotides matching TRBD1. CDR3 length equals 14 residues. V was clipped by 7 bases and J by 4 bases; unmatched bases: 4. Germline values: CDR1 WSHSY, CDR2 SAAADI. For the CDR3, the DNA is TGCGCCAGCAAAGGGACAGGGGCTTACAATGAGCAGTTCTTC. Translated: CASKGTGAYNEQFF.

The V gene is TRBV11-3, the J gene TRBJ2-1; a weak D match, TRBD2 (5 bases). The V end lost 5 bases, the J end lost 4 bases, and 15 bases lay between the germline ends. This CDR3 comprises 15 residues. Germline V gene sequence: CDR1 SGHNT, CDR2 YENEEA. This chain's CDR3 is CASSPLGSLYNEQFF. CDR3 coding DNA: TGTGCCAGCAGCCCCCTGGGGAGCTTGTACAATGAGCAGTTCTTC.

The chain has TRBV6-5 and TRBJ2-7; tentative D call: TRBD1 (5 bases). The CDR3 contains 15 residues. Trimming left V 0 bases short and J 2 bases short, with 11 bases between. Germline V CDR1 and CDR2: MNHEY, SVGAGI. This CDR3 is CASSYSRPGTYEQYF. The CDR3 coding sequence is TGTGCCAGCAGTTACTCTCGCCCAGGGACCTACGAGCAGTACTTC.

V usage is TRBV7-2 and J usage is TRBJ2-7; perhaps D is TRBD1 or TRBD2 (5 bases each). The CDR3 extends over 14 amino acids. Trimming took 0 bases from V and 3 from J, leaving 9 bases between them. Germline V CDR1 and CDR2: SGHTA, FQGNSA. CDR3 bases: TGTGCCAGCAGCTTAGCGGGACCCCTCTACGAGCAGTACTTC. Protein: CASSLAGPLYEQYF.

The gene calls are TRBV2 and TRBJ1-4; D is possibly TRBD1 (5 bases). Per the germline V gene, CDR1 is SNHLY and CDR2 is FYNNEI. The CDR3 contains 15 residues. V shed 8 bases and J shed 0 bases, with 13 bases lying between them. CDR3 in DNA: TGTGCCAGCTCACGGGGGGTTGCAACTAATGAAAAACTGTTTTTT. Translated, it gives CASSRGVATNEKLFF.

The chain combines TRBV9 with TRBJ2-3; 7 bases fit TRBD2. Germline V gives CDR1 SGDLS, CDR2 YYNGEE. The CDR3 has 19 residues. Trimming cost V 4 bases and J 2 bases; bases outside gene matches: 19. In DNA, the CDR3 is TGTGCCAGCAGCCCGAAACCTACCGGGCCTAGCGGATACACAGATACGCAGTATTTT. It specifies CASSPKPTGPSGYTDTQYF.

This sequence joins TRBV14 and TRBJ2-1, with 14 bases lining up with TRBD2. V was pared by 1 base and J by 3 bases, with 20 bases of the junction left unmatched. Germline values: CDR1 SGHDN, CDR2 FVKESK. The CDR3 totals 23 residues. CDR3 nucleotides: TGTGCCAGCAGCCAAGGACGTAGGCTCCAAGGGACTAGCGGGGGCGGGAGCTACAATGAGCAGTTCTTC. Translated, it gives CASSQGRRLQGTSGGGSYNEQFF.

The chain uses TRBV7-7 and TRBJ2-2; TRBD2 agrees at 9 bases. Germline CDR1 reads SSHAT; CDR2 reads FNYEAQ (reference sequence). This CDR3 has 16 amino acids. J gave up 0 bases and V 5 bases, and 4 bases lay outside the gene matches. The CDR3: CASSLLAGSNTGELFF. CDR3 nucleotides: TGTGCCAGCAGCCTTCTAGCGGGATCGAACACCGGGGAGCTGTTTTTT.

CDR3 DNA: TGTGCCAGCAGCCGACTCTCCTTCGGGCTAGCGGGAGGATCCACCTACGAGCAGTACTTC. This encodes CASSRLSFGLAGGSTYEQYF. The genes are TRBV28 and TRBJ2-7; 11 bases align to TRBD2. This CDR3 region has 20 residues. In germline, CDR1 is MDHEN, CDR2 SYDVKM. V lost 6 bases, J lost 2 bases, and 21 bases stayed unmatched.

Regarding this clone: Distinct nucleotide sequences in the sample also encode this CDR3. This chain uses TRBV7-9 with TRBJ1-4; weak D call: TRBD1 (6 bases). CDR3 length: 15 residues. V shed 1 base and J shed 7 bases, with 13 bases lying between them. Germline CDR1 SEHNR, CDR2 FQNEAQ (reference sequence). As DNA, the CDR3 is TGTGCCAGCAGCTTAGTTGGCAGGGGAGGTGAAAAACTGTTTTTT. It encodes CASSLVGRGGEKLFF.

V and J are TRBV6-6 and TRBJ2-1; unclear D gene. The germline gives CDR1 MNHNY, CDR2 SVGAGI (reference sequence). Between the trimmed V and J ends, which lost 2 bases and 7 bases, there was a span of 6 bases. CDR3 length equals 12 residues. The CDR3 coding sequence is TGTGCCAGCAGTTACGGGTGGAATGAGCAGTTCTTC. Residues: CASSYGWNEQFF.

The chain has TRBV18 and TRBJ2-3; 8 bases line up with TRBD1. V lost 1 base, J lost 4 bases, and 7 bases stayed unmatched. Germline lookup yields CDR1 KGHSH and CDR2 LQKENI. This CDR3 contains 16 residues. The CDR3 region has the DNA TGTGCCAGCTCACCACAACAGGGGGGTCTTTCAGATACGCAGTATTTT. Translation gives CASSPQQGGLSDTQYF.

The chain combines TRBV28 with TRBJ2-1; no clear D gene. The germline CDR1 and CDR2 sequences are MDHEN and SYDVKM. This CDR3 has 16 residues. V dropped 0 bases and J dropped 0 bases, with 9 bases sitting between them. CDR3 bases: TGTGCCAGCAGTTTATGGGCAGCGAGCTCCTACAATGAGCAGTTCTTC. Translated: CASSLWAASSYNEQFF. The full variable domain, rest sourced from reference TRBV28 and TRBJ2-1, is DVKVTQSSRYLVKRTGEKVFLECVQDMDHENMFWYRQDPGLGLRLIYFSYDVKMKEKGDIPEGYSVSREKKERFSLILESASTNQTSMYLCASSLWAASSYNEQFFGPGTRLTVL.

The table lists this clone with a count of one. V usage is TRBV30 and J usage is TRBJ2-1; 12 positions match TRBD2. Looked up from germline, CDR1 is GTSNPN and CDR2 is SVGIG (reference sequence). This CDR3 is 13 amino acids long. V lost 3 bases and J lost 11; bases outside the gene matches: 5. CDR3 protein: CAWRLAGGPKQFF. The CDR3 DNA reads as TGTGCCTGGAGGCTAGCGGGAGGGCCCAAGCAGTTCTTC.

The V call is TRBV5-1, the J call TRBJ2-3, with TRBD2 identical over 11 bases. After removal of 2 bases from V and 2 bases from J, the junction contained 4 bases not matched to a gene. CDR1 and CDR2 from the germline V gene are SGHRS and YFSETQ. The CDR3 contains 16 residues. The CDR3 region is CASSFGTSGFTDTQYF. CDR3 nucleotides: TGCGCCAGCAGCTTTGGGACTAGCGGATTCACAGATACGCAGTATTTT.

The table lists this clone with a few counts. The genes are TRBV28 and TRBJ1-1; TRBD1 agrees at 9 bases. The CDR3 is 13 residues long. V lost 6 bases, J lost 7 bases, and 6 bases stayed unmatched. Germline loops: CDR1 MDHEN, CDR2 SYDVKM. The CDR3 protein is CASSLDRGREAFF. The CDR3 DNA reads TGTGCCAGCAGCTTGGACAGGGGCCGTGAAGCTTTCTTT.

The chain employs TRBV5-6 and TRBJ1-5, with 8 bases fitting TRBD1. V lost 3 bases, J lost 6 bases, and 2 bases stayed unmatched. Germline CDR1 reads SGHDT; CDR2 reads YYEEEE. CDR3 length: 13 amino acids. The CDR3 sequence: CASSSTGVQPQHF. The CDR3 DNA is TGTGCCAGCAGCTCGACAGGGGTTCAGCCCCAGCATTTT.